Below are 11 T cell receptor beta chains sequenced from a single sample in a study of T-cell reconstitution after alpha-beta-depleted transplantation in children. The authors prepared the TCRbeta library with unique molecular identifiers. TCRdb analysed the PCR reads with MiXCR anew, one entry per CDR3 protein. The sample has some 520,000 distinct CDR3 sequences, less than 35% seen once; the top ten hold 2% to 3%. This specimen was PBMCs from the stem cell graft donor, taken from the stem cell graft. The receptors were gathered from a human donor who donated a stem cell graft to a child with aplastic anemia.

The chain employs TRBV7-2 and TRBJ2-2, with TRBD1 identical over 7 bases. Germline CDR1 and CDR2: SGHTA and FQGNSA. The CDR3 runs to 15 residues. V dropped 5 bases and J dropped 1; count of bases not matched to a gene: 4. The CDR3 spells CASSDWTGNTGELFF. The CDR3 nucleotides read TGTGCCAGCAGCGACTGGACAGGGAACACCGGGGAGCTGTTTTTT.

J is TRBJ2-3 and V is TRBV12-3 or TRBV12-4; 14 nucleotides line up with TRBD2. The V segment lost 5 bases and the J segment 7 bases; nucleotides outside the gene matches: 8. This CDR3 comprises 16 residues. The CDR3 sequence: CASSLTGTSGSNTQYF. The DNA for the CDR3 is TGTGCCAGCAGTCTCACTGGGACTAGCGGGAGCAATACGCAGTATTTT.

CDR3 loop: CATSDRGQARETQYF. The CDR3 nucleotides read TGTGCCACCAGTGACCGAGGACAGGCGAGGGAGACCCAGTACTTC. The gene calls are TRBV24-1 and TRBJ2-5; 7 nucleotides line up with TRBD1. With V trimmed by 4 bases and J by 5 bases, 9 bases remained unmatched. CDR1 and CDR2 (germline): KGHDR, SFDVKD. The CDR3 consists of 15 residues.

This clonotype was picked up a small number of times. The chain recombines TRBV6-2 or TRBV6-3 with TRBJ2-7; 9 bases agree with TRBD2. V was clipped by 0 bases and J by 0 bases; unmatched bases: 0. The germline CDR1 and CDR2 sequences are MNHEY and SVGEGT. This CDR3 has 15 residues. The CDR3 protein is CASSYSLAGSYEQYV. In nucleotides, the CDR3 is TGTGCCAGCAGTTACTCACTAGCGGGCTCCTACGAGCAGTACGTC.

The CDR3 loop is CASADPQGSGNTIYF. Here the CDR3 DNA reads TGCGCCAGCGCTGATCCGCAGGGTTCTGGAAACACCATATATTTT. This sequence joins TRBV5-1 and TRBJ1-3, with D maybe TRBD1 (5 bases). This CDR3 is built from 15 residues. The V end lost 7 bases, the J end lost 1 base, and 15 bases lay between the germline ends. Germline CDR1 is SGHRS and CDR2 is YFSETQ.

The chain links TRBV14 to TRBJ2-3; 13 nucleotides agree with TRBD2. The germline gives CDR1 SGHDN, CDR2 FVKESK. There are 17 residues in the CDR3. Trimming took 4 bases from V and 4 from J; bases not matched to a gene: 8. CDR3 protein: CASSRETSGRIADTQYF. CDR3 nucleotide sequence: TGTGCCAGCAGCCGGGAGACTAGCGGGAGGATCGCAGATACGCAGTATTTT.

This clonotype was counted between two and nine times. This chain uses TRBV29-1 with TRBJ1-4; D call uncertain. Per germline, CDR1 SQVTM and CDR2 ANQGSEA. V lost 3 bases, J lost 2 bases, and 7 bases lay in between. The CDR3 is 13 amino acids. The CDR3 reads CSVDRVTNEKLFF. The CDR3 DNA sequence: TGCAGCGTTGATCGGGTGACTAATGAAAAACTGTTTTTT. The variable domain in full, completed from reference TRBV29-1 and TRBJ1-4, reads SAVISQKPSRDICQRGTSLTIQCQVDSQVTMMFWYRQQPGQSLTLIATANQGSEATYESGFVIDKFPISRPNLTFSTLTVSNMSPEDSSIYLCSVDRVTNEKLFFGSGTQLSVL.

This clonotype was counted a few times. The J gene is TRBJ1-2, the V gene TRBV6-1; 9 positions match TRBD1. V lost 6 bases, J lost 7 bases, and 9 bases stayed unmatched. The CDR3 length is 14 residues. Germline CDR1 and CDR2: MNHNS and SASEGT. The CDR3 spells CASRTGTGSSGYTF. The CDR3 DNA reads as TGTGCCAGCAGGACCGGGACAGGGAGCAGTGGCTACACCTTC.

A few counts support this clonotype. This chain uses TRBV4-1 with TRBJ2-5; weak D call: TRBD2 (6 bases). V dropped 1 base and J dropped 5 bases, with 17 bases sitting between them. Looked up from germline, CDR1 is MGHRA and CDR2 is YSYEKL. The length of the CDR3 is 16 residues. The CDR3 region has the DNA TGCGCCAGCAGCCAAGTTGTGTCGCGGGATGGGGAGACCCAGTACTTC. It specifies CASSQVVSRDGETQYF.

The V and J genes are TRBV6-1 and TRBJ2-1, with TRBD2 as a possible D gene (5 bases). Trimming took 1 base from V and 0 from J, leaving 10 bases between them. CDR1 and CDR2 from the germline V gene are MNHNS and SASEGT. CDR3 length: 16 residues. The CDR3, as DNA: TGTGCCAGCAGTGAAGGCAGCGGAAGCTCCTACAATGAGCAGTTCTTC. Protein: CASSEGSGSSYNEQFF.

This clonotype was counted a few times. The chain is built from TRBV12-3 or TRBV12-4 and TRBJ2-1; D is ambiguous. The CDR3 spans 11 residues. The V gene lost 2 bases and the J gene lost 9 bases, with 5 bases spanning the gap. In nucleotides, the CDR3 is TGTGCCAGCAGTTTATGGGGTGAGCAGTTCTTC. Protein sequence: CASSLWGEQFF.